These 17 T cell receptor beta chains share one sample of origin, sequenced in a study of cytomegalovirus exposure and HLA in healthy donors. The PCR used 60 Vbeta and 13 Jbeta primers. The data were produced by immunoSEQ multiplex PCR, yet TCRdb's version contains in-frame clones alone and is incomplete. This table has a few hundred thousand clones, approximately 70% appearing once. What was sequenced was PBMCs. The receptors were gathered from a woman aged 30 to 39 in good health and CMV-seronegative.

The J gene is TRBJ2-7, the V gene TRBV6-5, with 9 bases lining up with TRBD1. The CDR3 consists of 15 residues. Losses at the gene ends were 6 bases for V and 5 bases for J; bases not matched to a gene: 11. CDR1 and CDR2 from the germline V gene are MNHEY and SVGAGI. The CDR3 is CASSGSGQGFHEQYF. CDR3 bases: TGTGCCAGCAGCGGCTCGGGACAGGGCTTCCACGAGCAGTACTTC.

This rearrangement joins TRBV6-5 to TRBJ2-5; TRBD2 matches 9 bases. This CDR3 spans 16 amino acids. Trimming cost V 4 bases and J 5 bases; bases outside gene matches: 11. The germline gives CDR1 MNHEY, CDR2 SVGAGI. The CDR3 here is CASSSSGLALMETQYF. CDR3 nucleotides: TGTGCCAGCAGTTCTTCTGGACTAGCGCTTATGGAGACCCAGTACTTC.

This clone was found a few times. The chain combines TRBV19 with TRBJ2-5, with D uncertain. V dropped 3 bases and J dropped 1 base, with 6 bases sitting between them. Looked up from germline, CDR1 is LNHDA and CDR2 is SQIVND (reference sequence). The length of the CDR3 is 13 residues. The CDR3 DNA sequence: TGTGCCAGTAGTATTTCTCCCCAAGAGACCCAGTACTTC. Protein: CASSISPQETQYF.

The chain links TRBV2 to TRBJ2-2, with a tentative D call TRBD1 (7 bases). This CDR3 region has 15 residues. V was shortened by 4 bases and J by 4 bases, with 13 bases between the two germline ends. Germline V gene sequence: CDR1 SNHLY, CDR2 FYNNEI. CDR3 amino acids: CASSGQGLGTGELFF. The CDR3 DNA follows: TGTGCCAGCAGTGGACAGGGACTGGGCACCGGGGAGCTGTTTTTT.

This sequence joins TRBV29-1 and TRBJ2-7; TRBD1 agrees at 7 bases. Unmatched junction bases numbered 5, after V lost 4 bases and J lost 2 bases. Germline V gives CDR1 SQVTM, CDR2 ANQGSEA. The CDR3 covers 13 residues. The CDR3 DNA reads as TGCAGCGTTGCCCTGACAGGGACCTACGAGCAGTACTTC. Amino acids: CSVALTGTYEQYF.

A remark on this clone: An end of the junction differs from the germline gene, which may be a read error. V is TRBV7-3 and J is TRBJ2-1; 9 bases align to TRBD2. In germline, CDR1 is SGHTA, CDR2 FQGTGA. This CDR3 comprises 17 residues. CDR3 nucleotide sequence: TGTGTCAGCAGCTCCCCTAGCGGGGTGAGCTCCTACAATGAGCAGTTCTTC. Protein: CVSSSPSGVSSYNEQFF.

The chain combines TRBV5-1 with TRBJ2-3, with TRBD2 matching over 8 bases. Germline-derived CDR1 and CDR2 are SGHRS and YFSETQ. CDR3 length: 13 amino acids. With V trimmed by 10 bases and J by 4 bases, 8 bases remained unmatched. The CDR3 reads CASSGSVADTQYF. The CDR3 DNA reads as TGCGCCTCGAGCGGGAGTGTGGCAGATACGCAGTATTTT.

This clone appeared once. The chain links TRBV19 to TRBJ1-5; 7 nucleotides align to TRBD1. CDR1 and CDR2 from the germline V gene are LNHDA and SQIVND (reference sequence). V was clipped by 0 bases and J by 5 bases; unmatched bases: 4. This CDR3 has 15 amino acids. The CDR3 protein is CASSIERQGYQPQHF. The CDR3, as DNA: TGTGCCAGTAGTATAGAGAGACAGGGTTATCAGCCCCAGCATTTT. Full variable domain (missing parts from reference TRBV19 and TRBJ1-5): DGGITQSPKYLFRKEGQNVTLSCEQNLNHDAMYWYRQDPGQGLRLIYYSQIVNDFQKGDIAEGYSVSREKKESFPLTVTSAQKNPTAFYLCASSIERQGYQPQHFGDGTRLSIL.

The CDR3 nucleotides read TGTGCCAGCAGCCGGGACAGGGCCCAAGAGACCCAGTACTTC. It codes for CASSRDRAQETQYF. The chain combines TRBV25-1 with TRBJ2-5; 9 bases line up with TRBD1. This CDR3 is 14 amino acids long. V lost 6 bases to trimming and J lost 1 base; unmatched junction nucleotides: 3. CDR1 and CDR2 (germline): MGHDK, SYGVNS.

CDR3 in DNA: TGTGCCAGCAGCTCCCCTCGGACAGGAACTACCGGGGAGCTGTTTTTT. The encoded protein is CASSSPRTGTTGELFF. The rearrangement joins TRBV7-9 to TRBJ2-2, with 7 bases fitting TRBD1. Germline trimming cut 4 bases from V and 5 bases from J; bases unmatched to any gene: 10. Germline V gives CDR1 SEHNR, CDR2 FQNEAQ (reference sequence). The CDR3 has 16 amino acids.

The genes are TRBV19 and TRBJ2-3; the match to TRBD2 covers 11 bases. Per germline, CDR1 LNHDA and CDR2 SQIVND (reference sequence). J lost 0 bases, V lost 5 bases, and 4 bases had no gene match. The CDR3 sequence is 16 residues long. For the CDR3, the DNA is TGTGCCAGTAGTCTACGGACTAGCGGGAGCACAGATACGCAGTATTTT. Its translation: CASSLRTSGSTDTQYF.

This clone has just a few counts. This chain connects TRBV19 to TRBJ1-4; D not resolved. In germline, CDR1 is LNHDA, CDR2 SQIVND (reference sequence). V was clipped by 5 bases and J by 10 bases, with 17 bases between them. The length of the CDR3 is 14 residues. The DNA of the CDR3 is TGTGCCAGTAGTGAGAGAAGCCAGGCAAGAAAACTGTTTTTT. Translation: CASSERSQARKLFF. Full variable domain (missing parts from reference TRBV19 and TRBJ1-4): DGGITQSPKYLFRKEGQNVTLSCEQNLNHDAMYWYRQDPGQGLRLIYYSQIVNDFQKGDIAEGYSVSREKKESFPLTVTSAQKNPTAFYLCASSERSQARKLFFGSGTQLSVL.

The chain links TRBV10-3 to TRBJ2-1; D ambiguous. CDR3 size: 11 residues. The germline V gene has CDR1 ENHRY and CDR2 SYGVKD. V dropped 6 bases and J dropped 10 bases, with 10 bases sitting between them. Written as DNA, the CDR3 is TGTGCCATCAGGTCCCTCGGGGAGCAGTTCTTC. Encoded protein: CAIRSLGEQFF.

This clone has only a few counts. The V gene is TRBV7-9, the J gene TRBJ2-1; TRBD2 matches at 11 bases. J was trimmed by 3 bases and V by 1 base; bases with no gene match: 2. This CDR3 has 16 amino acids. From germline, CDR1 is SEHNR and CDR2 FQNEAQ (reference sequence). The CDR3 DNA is TGTGCCAGCAGCTTAGGTAGCGGGGGGGTCTACAATGAGCAGTTCTTC. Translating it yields CASSLGSGGVYNEQFF. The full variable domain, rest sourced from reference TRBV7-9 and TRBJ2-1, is DTGVSQNPRHKITKRGQNVTFRCDPISEHNRLYWYRQTLGQGPEFLTYFQNEAQLEKSRLLSDRFSAERPKGSFSTLEIQRTEQGDSAMYLCASSLGSGGVYNEQFFGPGTRLTVL.

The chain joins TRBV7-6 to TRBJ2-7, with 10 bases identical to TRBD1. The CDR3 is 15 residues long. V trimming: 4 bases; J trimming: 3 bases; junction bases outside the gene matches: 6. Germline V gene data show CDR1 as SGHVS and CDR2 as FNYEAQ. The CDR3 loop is CASSSPGQGIYEQYF. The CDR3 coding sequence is TGTGCCAGCAGCTCACCGGGACAGGGGATCTACGAGCAGTACTTC.

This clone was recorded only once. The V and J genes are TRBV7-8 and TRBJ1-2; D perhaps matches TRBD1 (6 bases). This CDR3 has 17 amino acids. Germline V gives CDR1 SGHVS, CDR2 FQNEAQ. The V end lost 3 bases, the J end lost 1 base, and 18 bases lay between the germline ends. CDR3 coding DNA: TGTGCCAGCAGCTTTGGGGCCAGGGGCGAGGGTAACTATGGCTACACCTTC. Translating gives CASSFGARGEGNYGYTF.

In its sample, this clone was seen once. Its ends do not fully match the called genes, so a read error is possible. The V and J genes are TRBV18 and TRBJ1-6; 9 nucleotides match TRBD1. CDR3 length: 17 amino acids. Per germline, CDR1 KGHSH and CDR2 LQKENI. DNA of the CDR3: TGTGTCAGCTCACCACGGGGACAGGGCGGCGATGGTTCACCCCTCCACTTT. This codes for CVSSPRGQGGDGSPLHF.